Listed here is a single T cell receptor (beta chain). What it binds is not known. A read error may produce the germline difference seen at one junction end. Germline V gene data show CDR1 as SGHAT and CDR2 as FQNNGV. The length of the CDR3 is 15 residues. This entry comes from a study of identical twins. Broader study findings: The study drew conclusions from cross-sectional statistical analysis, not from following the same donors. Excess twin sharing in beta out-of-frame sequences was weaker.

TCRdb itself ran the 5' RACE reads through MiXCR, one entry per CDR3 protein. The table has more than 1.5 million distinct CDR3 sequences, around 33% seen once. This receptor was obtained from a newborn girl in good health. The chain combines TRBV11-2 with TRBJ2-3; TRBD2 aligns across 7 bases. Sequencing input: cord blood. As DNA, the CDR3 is TGTGCCAGCAGCTTACGGGGACTACCCACAGATGCGCAGTATTTT. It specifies CASSLRGLPTDAQYF.